These 27 T cell receptor beta chains were all obtained from the same sample, sequenced in a study of blood T cell repertoires in COVID-19. Repertoires were generated with immunoSEQ multiplex PCR, while TCRdb's copy carries only in-frame clones and drops some. The sample holds 400,000 to 500,000 clones, more than 80% seen once. The specimen was peripheral blood. Receptor source: a woman aged 30 to 39 with active or convalescent COVID-19.

The chain recombines TRBV2 with TRBJ2-7, with D perhaps TRBD1 (5 bases). The germline gives CDR1 SNHLY, CDR2 FYNNEI. CDR3 length: 12 residues. With 6 bases removed from V and 3 bases from J, the gap between germline ends came to 9 bases. CDR3: CASRTQGYEQYF. In nucleotides, the CDR3 is TGTGCCAGCAGGACGCAGGGCTACGAGCAGTACTTC.

The chain employs TRBV5-4 and TRBJ2-7; D perhaps matches TRBD1 (6 bases). The CDR3 is 15 amino acids. V gave up 3 bases and J gave up 0 bases, with 13 bases separating them. Germline V gives CDR1 SGHNT, CDR2 YYREEE (reference sequence). The CDR3 here is CASSSRDIISYEQYF. CDR3 in DNA: TGTGCCAGCAGCTCCAGGGACATTATCTCCTACGAGCAGTACTTC.

This sequence joins TRBV14 and TRBJ2-5, with 9 nucleotides matching TRBD1. V trimming: 5 bases; J trimming: 5 bases; junction bases outside the gene matches: 9. The CDR3 has 15 amino acids. In germline, CDR1 is SGHDN, CDR2 FVKESK. CDR3 in DNA: TGTGCCAGCAGCGTCCCGGGACAGGGAGAGGAGACCCAGTACTTC. This encodes CASSVPGQGEETQYF.

V usage is TRBV6-6 and J usage is TRBJ2-7, with TRBD1 identical over 7 bases. The CDR3 has 15 residues. The germline CDR1 and CDR2 sequences are MNHNY and SVGAGI (reference sequence). The V gene end was trimmed by 2 bases and the J gene end by 5 bases; junction bases not matched to a gene: 9. The DNA of the CDR3 is TGTGCCAGCAGTTACGTGGGACAGTCGTTGGACGAGCAGTACTTC. Translation gives CASSYVGQSLDEQYF.

The chain has TRBV10-3 and TRBJ2-5; 10 nucleotides line up with TRBD2. The CDR3 is 15 residues long. V was clipped by 5 bases and J by 1 base; unmatched bases: 4. From germline, CDR1 is ENHRY and CDR2 SYGVKD. CDR3: CAISKTSGAQETQYF. The CDR3 nucleotides are TGTGCCATCAGTAAAACTAGCGGGGCCCAAGAGACCCAGTACTTC.

The chain has TRBV5-1 and TRBJ1-5; D is uncertain. Germline CDR1 and CDR2: SGHRS and YFSETQ. With 1 base removed from V and 0 bases from J, the gap between germline ends came to 8 bases. This CDR3 is 15 amino acids long. The CDR3 loop is CASSLSGNSNQPQHF. CDR3 in DNA: TGCGCCAGCAGCTTGTCGGGTAATAGCAATCAGCCCCAGCATTTT.

This clone was found a few times. The V and J genes are TRBV2 and TRBJ1-5; D is perhaps TRBD1 (5 bases). Trimming removed 5 bases at V and 0 bases at J, with 8 bases between. This CDR3 spans 14 amino acids. Germline CDR1 reads SNHLY; CDR2 reads FYNNEI. The CDR3 protein is CASSSQGSNQPQHF. CDR3 bases: TGTGCCAGCAGTTCCCAGGGTAGCAATCAGCCCCAGCATTTT.

Only one count was recorded for this clone. The chain couples TRBV5-6 to TRBJ2-3; 7 bases are a match to TRBD2. The ends lost 0 bases at V and 3 bases at J; junction bases unmatched: 16. Germline-derived CDR1 and CDR2 are SGHDT and YYEEEE. This CDR3 spans 19 amino acids. CDR3 DNA sequence: TGTGCCAGCAGCTTGGCTAGTGGTTTGGCGGGGGAAACTACAGATACGCAGTATTTT. Its translation is CASSLASGLAGETTDTQYF.

This clone was recorded only once. This chain connects TRBV11-2 to TRBJ1-2, with D possibly matching TRBD1 (6 bases). V lost 5 bases, J lost 4 bases, and 17 bases lay in between. The CDR3 is 15 amino acids. Germline V gives CDR1 SGHAT, CDR2 FQNNGV. The CDR3 region is CASSPTPDSTYGYTF. The CDR3 DNA reads TGTGCCAGCAGCCCCACACCGGACAGTACCTATGGCTACACCTTC.

The gene calls are TRBV6-5 and TRBJ1-3; 10 bases map to TRBD1. The V and J ends lost 4 bases and 2 bases, in that order; junction bases with no gene match: 2. This CDR3 is 15 amino acids long. Germline CDR1 is MNHEY and CDR2 is SVGAGI. As DNA, the CDR3 is TGTGCCAGCAGTTTGACAGGGGGCCCTGGAAACACCATATATTTT. It specifies CASSLTGGPGNTIYF.

The rearrangement links TRBV5-1 to TRBJ2-1, with 8 bases identical to TRBD2. Trimming took 0 bases from V and 8 from J; bases not matched to a gene: 4. In germline, CDR1 is SGHRS, CDR2 YFSETQ. This CDR3 spans 14 amino acids. DNA for the CDR3: TGCGCCAGCAGCTTGGTGGGACTAGATTATGAGCAGTTCTTC. Amino acid sequence: CASSLVGLDYEQFF.

The CDR3, as DNA: TGTGCCAGCAGGGCCCAGGGACAGGGTAGGAATGAGCAGTTCTTC. Residues: CASRAQGQGRNEQFF. The chain is built from TRBV5-4 and TRBJ2-1; TRBD1 matches at 9 bases. The V gene end was trimmed by 5 bases and the J gene end by 7 bases; junction bases not matched to a gene: 10. Germline lookup yields CDR1 SGHNT and CDR2 YYREEE (reference sequence). The CDR3 contains 15 residues. The full variable domain, rest sourced from reference TRBV5-4 and TRBJ2-1, is ETGVTQSPTHLIKTRGQQVTLRCSSQSGHNTVSWYQQALGQGPQFIFQYYREEENGRGNFPPRFSGLQFPNYSSELNVNALELDDSALYLCASRAQGQGRNEQFFGPGTRLTVL.

This chain connects TRBV14 to TRBJ1-2, with 7 bases matching TRBD1. V lost 4 bases, J lost 2 bases, and 1 base stayed unmatched. The CDR3 is 13 residues long. Germline-derived CDR1 and CDR2 are SGHDN and FVKESK. CDR3 in amino acids: CASSPTGNYGYTF. The DNA of the CDR3 is TGTGCCAGCAGCCCGACAGGGAACTATGGCTACACCTTC. Using reference TRBV14 and TRBJ1-2 for the parts outside the CDR3, the full variable domain is EAGVTQFPSHSVIEKGQTVTLRCDPISGHDNLYWYRRVMGKEIKFLLHFVKESKQDESGMPNNRFLAERTGGTYSTLKVQPAELEDSGVYFCASSPTGNYGYTFGSGTRLTVV.

J is TRBJ2-5 and V is TRBV6-1; D gene ambiguous. The CDR3 spans 14 residues. Per the germline V gene, CDR1 is MNHNS and CDR2 is SASEGT. Trimming pared 1 base from V and 4 bases from J, leaving 10 bases between. The CDR3 DNA sequence: TGTGCCAGCAGTGAAGATCGAGTCATAGAGACCCAGTACTTC. Its translation: CASSEDRVIETQYF.

The chain employs TRBV19 and TRBJ2-3; 14 bases map to TRBD2. Germline assignment: CDR1 LNHDA and CDR2 SQIVND (reference sequence). V was pared by 2 bases and J by 4 bases, with 5 bases of the junction left unmatched. The CDR3 is 17 residues long. The CDR3 DNA follows: TGTGCCAGTAGTATACCGGGACTAGCGGGAGAGGCAGATACGCAGTATTTT. Translated, it gives CASSIPGLAGEADTQYF.

The chain is built from TRBV5-1 and TRBJ1-2; the D gene is possibly TRBD1 (5 bases). Germline CDR1 is SGHRS and CDR2 is YFSETQ. The CDR3 length is 15 residues. V was cut by 0 bases and J by 8 bases, with 17 bases left in between. The CDR3 loop reads CASSLVEGPTYGYTF. In nucleotides, the CDR3 is TGCGCCAGCAGCTTGGTGGAGGGGCCGACCTACGGCTACACCTTC.

V gene TRBV5-6 combines with J gene TRBJ2-1; 10 bases are shared with TRBD1. Germline trimming cut 2 bases from V and 7 bases from J; bases unmatched to any gene: 12. Germline lookup yields CDR1 SGHDT and CDR2 YYEEEE. The CDR3 length is 17 residues. CDR3 coding DNA: TGTGCCAGCAGCTTAGGACTGACAGGGGGCGCTCCGAATGAGCAGTTCTTC. This gives the protein CASSLGLTGGAPNEQFF.

The chain combines TRBV7-9 with TRBJ1-1; 9 bases align to TRBD1. J was trimmed by 5 bases and V by 5 bases; bases with no gene match: 6. Germline assignment: CDR1 SEHNR and CDR2 FQNEAQ (reference sequence). This CDR3 contains 14 residues. The CDR3 DNA sequence: TGTGCCAGCAGCCTACTTGGGACAGGGACTGAAGCTTTCTTT. This gives the protein CASSLLGTGTEAFF. The variable domain in full, completed from reference TRBV7-9 and TRBJ1-1, reads DTGVSQNPRHKITKRGQNVTFRCDPISEHNRLYWYRQTLGQGPEFLTYFQNEAQLEKSRLLSDRFSAERPKGSFSTLEIQRTEQGDSAMYLCASSLLGTGTEAFFGQGTRLTVV.

This rearrangement joins TRBV29-1 to TRBJ2-1; D unclear. CDR1 and CDR2 from the germline V gene are SQVTM and ANQGSEA. The CDR3 loop spans 14 amino acids. The V gene lost 4 bases and the J gene lost 0 bases, with 10 bases spanning the gap. CDR3 nucleotide sequence: TGCAGCGTTGGTGGGCGATCCTCCTACAATGAGCAGTTCTTC. The encoded protein is CSVGGRSSYNEQFF.

The chain has TRBV7-8 and TRBJ1-5, with 10 bases aligning to TRBD1. The CDR3 sequence is 14 residues long. Germline-derived CDR1 and CDR2 are SGHVS and FQNEAQ. The V and J ends lost 11 bases and 2 bases, in that order; junction bases with no gene match: 6. The CDR3 spells CASQGTGGNQPQHF. Written as DNA, the CDR3 is TGTGCCTCTCAAGGGACAGGGGGCAATCAGCCCCAGCATTTT.

This clone was seen once. This rearrangement joins TRBV6-4 to TRBJ1-1, with 9 bases fitting TRBD1. The CDR3 covers 14 residues. Germline V lookup: CDR1 MRHNA, CDR2 SNTAGT. The V gene end was trimmed by 6 bases and the J gene end by 1 base; junction bases not matched to a gene: 3. CDR3 sequence reads: CASSRDRENTEAFF. CDR3 DNA sequence: TGTGCCAGCAGCCGGGACAGGGAGAACACTGAAGCTTTCTTT.

J is TRBJ1-6 and V is TRBV7-2; the D is unclear. Germline V gene lookup returns CDR1 SGHTA and CDR2 FQGNSA. The CDR3 totals 16 residues. Trimming removed 1 base from V and 0 bases from J, with 7 bases in between. This CDR3 is CASSLGHSSYNSPLHF. The DNA of the CDR3 is TGTGCCAGCAGCTTAGGACATTCCTCCTATAATTCACCCCTCCACTTT.

The rearrangement uses TRBV13 and TRBJ2-5, with D unresolved. The germline CDR1 and CDR2 sequences are PRHDT and FYEKMQ (reference sequence). V was clipped by 8 bases and J by 7 bases, with 14 bases between them. The CDR3 spans 12 residues. CDR3 amino acids: CASALETGTQYF. The CDR3 nucleotides read TGTGCCAGCGCTCTTGAGACTGGGACCCAGTACTTC.

The chain links TRBV28 to TRBJ2-1, with D perhaps matching TRBD2 (6 bases). Trimming shortened V by 6 bases and J by 4 bases, and 10 bases separated the two germline ends. Germline V gene lookup returns CDR1 MDHEN and CDR2 SYDVKM. This CDR3 region has 13 residues. CDR3 sequence reads: CASREDYYNEQFF. The CDR3 DNA reads TGTGCCAGCAGGGAGGACTATTACAATGAGCAGTTCTTC.

V is TRBV7-2 and J is TRBJ2-1; a possible D gene is TRBD2 (6 bases). Looked up from germline, CDR1 is SGHTA and CDR2 is FQGNSA. The CDR3 is 14 amino acids. Trimming cost V 5 bases and J 0 bases, with 8 bases left between them. DNA of the CDR3: TGTGCCAGCAGCCGGGGGAACTCCTACAATGAGCAGTTCTTC. Protein: CASSRGNSYNEQFF.

This rearrangement joins TRBV2 to TRBJ1-2; 9 positions match TRBD1. CDR3 size: 13 residues. Germline V gives CDR1 SNHLY, CDR2 FYNNEI. V dropped 4 bases and J dropped 8; count of bases not matched to a gene: 5. CDR3 sequence: CASSATGGDGYTF. CDR3 nucleotide sequence: TGTGCCAGCAGTGCCACAGGGGGCGACGGCTACACCTTC.

The rearrangement links TRBV19 to TRBJ1-6; tentatively, D is TRBD1 (5 bases). Germline loops: CDR1 LNHDA, CDR2 SQIVND (reference sequence). The CDR3 spans 15 residues. V was pared by 1 base and J by 7 bases, with 11 bases between. CDR3: CASSIGGRGNSPLHF. The CDR3 coding sequence is TGTGCCAGTAGTATAGGGGGCAGAGGAAATTCACCCCTCCACTTT.